The 19 T cell receptor beta chains reported below all come from one sample, sequenced in a study of cytomegalovirus exposure and HLA in healthy donors. Profiled with immunoSEQ multiplex PCR; TCRdb holds only in-frame clones, not every one. The sample contains about 110,000 clones, about 85% of which appear only once. Sequencing input: PBMCs. The receptors originated from a woman aged 18 to 35 in good health and CMV-seropositive.

The V and J genes are TRBV5-1 and TRBJ2-1, with 10 bases fitting TRBD2. Germline V gene lookup returns CDR1 SGHRS and CDR2 YFSETQ. CDR3 size: 18 residues. V trimming: 3 bases; J trimming: 5 bases; junction bases outside the gene matches: 14. CDR3: CASSSGGPTSGTHNEQFF. The CDR3, as DNA: TGCGCCAGCAGCTCGGGAGGCCCAACTAGCGGGACCCACAATGAGCAGTTCTTC.

The gene calls are TRBV30 and TRBJ1-1, with D possibly being TRBD1 (5 bases). Germline V gene lookup returns CDR1 GTSNPN and CDR2 SVGIG (reference sequence). This CDR3 has 14 amino acids. V was shortened by 4 bases and J by 0 bases, with 12 bases between the two germline ends. Written as DNA, the CDR3 is TGTGCCTGGATCCAAGACAGTATGAACACTGAAGCTTTCTTT. Its translation: CAWIQDSMNTEAFF.

This sequence joins TRBV27 and TRBJ1-2; possible D gene TRBD1, 6 bases. CDR3 size: 14 residues. Germline V gives CDR1 MNHEY, CDR2 SMNVEV (reference sequence). Between the trimmed V and J ends, which lost 8 bases and 8 bases, there was a span of 21 bases. CDR3 in amino acids: CASAVAGARLGYTF. As DNA, the CDR3 is TGTGCCAGCGCCGTGGCGGGGGCACGACTCGGCTACACCTTC.

This rearrangement joins TRBV27 to TRBJ2-7, with TRBD2 as a possible D gene (7 bases). Germline V lookup: CDR1 MNHEY, CDR2 SMNVEV (reference sequence). Trimming took 2 bases from V and 4 from J, leaving 21 bases between them. CDR3 length: 17 amino acids. The CDR3 coding sequence is TGTGCCAGCAGTTTAGAGGGGGGGGTACTATCATCGTACGAGCAGTACTTC. Protein sequence: CASSLEGGVLSSYEQYF.

The V gene is TRBV5-6, the J gene TRBJ2-5, with 8 positions matching TRBD1. CDR1 is SGHDT, CDR2 YYEEEE, per germline. The CDR3 sequence is 15 residues long. The trim removed 0 bases at V and 4 bases at J, leaving 5 bases unmatched. CDR3 residues: CASSLDQGAGETQYF. Here the CDR3 DNA reads TGTGCCAGCAGCTTGGACCAGGGGGCAGGAGAGACCCAGTACTTC.

This chain joins TRBV19 and TRBJ2-7, with TRBD1 matching 10 bases. The CDR3 spans 13 residues. Germline V gene sequence: CDR1 LNHDA, CDR2 SQIVND (reference sequence). Trimming removed 5 bases from V and 3 bases from J; junction bases left unmatched: 1. The CDR3 here is CASSRDRGYEQYF. The CDR3 nucleotides are TGTGCCAGTAGTCGGGACAGGGGCTACGAGCAGTACTTC.

The chain recombines TRBV5-4 with TRBJ2-7, with 8 bases matching TRBD1. V lost 3 bases and J lost 4; bases outside the gene matches: 3. Germline lookup yields CDR1 SGHNT and CDR2 YYREEE (reference sequence). There are 13 residues in the CDR3. The CDR3 sequence: CASSWDRTYEQYF. The CDR3 DNA follows: TGTGCCAGCAGCTGGGACAGGACGTACGAGCAGTACTTC.

The chain recombines TRBV11-2 with TRBJ1-2; 10 positions agree with TRBD1. CDR3 length: 17 residues. Per germline, CDR1 SGHAT and CDR2 FQNNGV. V was clipped by 0 bases and J by 8 bases; unmatched bases: 12. CDR3 region: CASSLEAPRQGAPGYTF. Written as DNA, the CDR3 is TGTGCCAGCAGCTTAGAGGCCCCTCGACAGGGGGCGCCAGGCTACACCTTC.

The chain combines TRBV29-1 with TRBJ1-2, with D possibly being TRBD1 (5 bases). The V gene lost 7 bases and the J gene lost 2 bases, with 14 bases spanning the gap. The germline gives CDR1 SQVTM, CDR2 ANQGSEA. The CDR3 runs to 13 residues. The CDR3 nucleotides are TGCAGCGCAAAGATACAGGTCAACTATGGCTACACCTTC. Its protein is CSAKIQVNYGYTF. The full variable domain, completed using reference TRBV29-1 and TRBJ1-2, is SAVISQKPSRDICQRGTSLTIQCQVDSQVTMMFWYRQQPGQSLTLIATANQGSEATYESGFVIDKFPISRPNLTFSTLTVSNMSPEDSSIYLCSAKIQVNYGYTFGSGTRLTVV.

V gene TRBV28 combines with J gene TRBJ1-1; D possibly corresponds to TRBD1 (5 bases). CDR1 is MDHEN and CDR2 is SYDVKM in the germline V gene. This CDR3 comprises 14 residues. The V end lost 6 bases, the J end lost 3 bases, and 14 bases lay between the germline ends. This CDR3 reads CASSLIGVHTEAFF. For the CDR3, the DNA is TGTGCCAGCAGCCTTATAGGGGTACACACTGAAGCTTTCTTT.

The chain carries TRBV13 and TRBJ2-1, with 8 nucleotides matching TRBD2. Per the germline V gene, CDR1 is PRHDT and CDR2 is FYEKMQ (reference sequence). The CDR3 loop spans 12 amino acids. The V and J ends lost 5 bases and 14 bases, in that order; junction bases with no gene match: 8. CDR3 amino acids: CASSQRTSSEFF. The CDR3 DNA follows: TGTGCCAGCAGCCAGAGGACTAGCTCCGAGTTCTTC.

V and J are TRBV28 and TRBJ1-2; no reliable D call. The CDR3 has 12 amino acids. V shed 5 bases and J shed 8 bases, with 12 bases lying between them. The germline gives CDR1 MDHEN, CDR2 SYDVKM. The CDR3 DNA is TGTGCCAGCAGTACCGCGACGAGGGGCTACACCTTC. It encodes CASSTATRGYTF.

This clone showed up just a few times. The V call is TRBV30, the J call TRBJ1-2; D remains unclear. The CDR3 consists of 10 residues. Deletions cut 5 bases from V and 7 bases from J, with 8 bases between. Germline CDR1 and CDR2: GTSNPN and SVGIG (reference sequence). CDR3 sequence reads: CAWGLGGYTF. For the CDR3, the DNA is TGTGCCTGGGGCCTTGGTGGCTACACCTTC.

In its sample, this clone was seen once. This chain connects TRBV28 to TRBJ1-4; no reliable D call. The V and J ends lost 5 bases and 4 bases respectively, with 14 bases between them. This CDR3 comprises 15 residues. Germline V gives CDR1 MDHEN, CDR2 SYDVKM. The CDR3 DNA reads as TGTGCCAGCAGTCCAGCGGGATGGGATAATGAAAAACTGTTTTTT. This translates into CASSPAGWDNEKLFF.

This clone was seen more than once but under ten times. The V and J genes are TRBV12-5 and TRBJ1-2, with 11 nucleotides matching TRBD1. Germline V gene lookup returns CDR1 LGHNT and CDR2 FRNRAP. The CDR3 covers 18 residues. The V and J ends lost 4 bases and 6 bases, in that order; junction bases with no gene match: 16. The CDR3 protein is CASGSTTGTGGQANGYTF. CDR3 nucleotide sequence: TGTGCTAGTGGTTCGACAACCGGGACAGGGGGACAAGCCAATGGCTACACCTTC.

This clone came up once. The CDR3 reads CASSSLAGNEQFF. The CDR3, as DNA: TGTGCCAGCAGTTCTCTAGCGGGGAATGAGCAGTTCTTC. The chain is built from TRBV27 and TRBJ2-1; 9 nucleotides agree with TRBD2. Germline CDR1 is MNHEY and CDR2 is SMNVEV (reference sequence). The CDR3 contains 13 residues. V gave up 4 bases and J gave up 7 bases; unmatched junction bases: 2.

This clone showed up just once. The chain links TRBV10-3 to TRBJ2-5, with 15 bases identical to TRBD2. CDR1 and CDR2 from the germline V gene are ENHRY and SYGVKD. J gave up 2 bases and V 6 bases, and 10 bases lay outside the gene matches. This CDR3 contains 18 residues. For the CDR3, the DNA is TGTGCCATCAGGGCCCGGGATGGACTAGCGGGGGGGCAAGAGACCCAGTACTTC. It yields the protein CAIRARDGLAGGQETQYF.

The chain has TRBV6-5 and TRBJ2-7; TRBD1 agrees at 8 bases. The CDR3 consists of 14 residues. V shed 6 bases, J shed 4 bases, and the junction held 8 bases outside the gene matches. CDR1 MNHEY and CDR2 SVGAGI come from the germline V gene. The CDR3 DNA sequence: TGTGCCAGCAGCGGGGCAGGGGGCCTATACGAGCAGTACTTC. Residues: CASSGAGGLYEQYF.

J is TRBJ1-1 and V is TRBV27; D is uncertain. The CDR3 has 10 amino acids. Deletions cut 8 bases from V and 6 bases from J, with 7 bases between. Germline CDR1 MNHEY, CDR2 SMNVEV (reference sequence). The CDR3 DNA follows: TGTGCCAGCCAGGCGCCTGAAGCTTTCTTT. It yields the protein CASQAPEAFF.